The source of this T cell receptor beta chain is a study of identical twins (dated by TCRdb to the mid-2010s). With respect to the entire study: To test whether fetal clonotypes persist, the study used deep sequencing on TCR alpha and beta repertoires from monozygotic twins, unrelated adults of various ages, and cord blood. Replicate twin experiments were performed at different times using different library preparation protocols to rule out contamination.

About this clonotype: Its antigen is unknown. Base quality data are lacking; no much larger clone is found one base away.

Only healthy Caucasian donors were included. Three pairs of female monozygotic twins, all aged roughly 18 to 30 years, were included in the twin cohort. The RNA used for TCR libraries was isolated from peripheral blood mononuclear cells. Library preparation employed 5' RACE. Sequencing used an Illumina HiSeq 2000. A universal primer binding site was introduced by template switching, and a unique molecular identifier was present in the final cDNA, enabling accurate counting of TCR cDNA molecules. Specific primers in the conserved constant-segment region were used to synthesize first-strand cDNA for the TCR alpha and beta chains. To control for contamination, each cDNA library was double barcoded with a SMART-Mk sample barcode plus Illumina barcodes. TruSeq adapter sequences along with Illumina sample barcodes were introduced in two successive PCR steps. TCR alpha and beta cDNA libraries were sequenced on the Illumina HiSeq platform with custom primers. In the authors' own workflow: Unique molecular identifiers were extracted from raw reads with MiGEC, and CDR3 positions were determined with MiXCR. For each individual, recombination models were inferred using an EM algorithm with the repgenHMM and IGoR tools. Shared clonotype analysis was performed with the tcR package in R, normalizing sharing by the product of cloneset sizes. To study raw recombination without the effects of thymic and clonal selection, out-of-frame nonproductive sequences were analyzed. TCRdb cleaned the public reads at Q25 with fastp, built clones with MiXCR and kept in-frame beta chains. Rows are unified per CDR3 protein, each entry keeping the most common DNA and genes. The authors' filters were not applied to this entry. This sample gives hundreds of thousands of distinct CDR3 sequences in total; around 8.3% of them show up just once. Of the sample, about 0.98% falls within the top ten clones.

Overall study results and their limits: In beta out-of-frame sequences, excess twin sharing was weaker, because having fewer shared sequences lowered the signal-to-noise ratio. Out-of-frame TCR alpha sequences shared between twins showed an excess of low generation-probability sequences compared with coincidental sharing between unrelated individuals. Because the same donors could not be followed over many years, the conclusions relied on cross-sectional statistical analysis. Fewer insertions were carried by abundant cord blood beta clonotypes; a weaker similar trend was observed in young adult naive repertoires, while no such trend was observed in memory repertoires. Recombination models systematically underestimated out-of-frame TCR alpha sharing in monozygotic twins but agreed with sharing between unrelated individuals. Zero-insertion analyses could be partly confounded by invariant T cells such as MAIT and iNKT, though diverse VJ usage argued against such confounding for most clonotypes.

This same sample was also taken into another study, of yellow fever vaccine responses in identical twins. As that second paper reports: According to the authors, the vaccine-induced T cell response in identical twins seemed to be partly convergent and partly specific to each individual. In identical twins, the study followed T cell clones that responded to the vaccine with precision.

Sequenced input: PBMCs. This clonotype was obtained from a woman under 30 in good health.

The DNA sequence is given as TGTGCCAGCAGCTTATCTCTAGGTCCGGGGGAGCAGTACTTC. Translated, this is CASSLSLGPGEQYF. The chain is encoded by TRBV7-2 joined to TRBJ2-7; the best D guess is TRBD2, with 5 bases matching. The germline V gene provides CDR1 SGHTA and CDR2 FQGNSA. Trimming at the junction amounts to 2 bases on V and 7 bases on J, and the germline ends lie 15 bases apart. The CDR3, cysteine through phenylalanine, is 14 amino acids long. Only the CDR3 region is kept as DNA, spanning 42 bases read in frame from base 1.